One sample yielded the 8 T cell receptor beta chains listed below, sequenced in a study of a mutant IDH1 vaccine in newly diagnosed glioma. Sequencing was performed with immunoSEQ multiplex PCR; in TCRdb, only in-frame clones are kept and a portion is missing. The sample lists 69,000 or so clones, more than 85% seen once, with roughly 2% in the top ten. Time point given: week 35, safety follow-up. The vaccine gave 300 ug of a 20-mer mutant IDH1 peptide subcutaneously per dose. No antigen has been identified for these receptors. Source: PBMCs, taken from a glioma patient whose treatment included an IDH1 peptide vaccine. The receptors here all came from a man aged 25-40 years with glioma.

The chain joins TRBV29-1 to TRBJ2-6; the D is unclear. Trimming took off 4 bases at V and 1 base at J, with 5 bases between the two ends. The CDR3 runs to 13 residues. Per the germline V gene, CDR1 is SQVTM and CDR2 is ANQGSEA. CDR3 sequence: CSVAQSGANVLTF. The CDR3 coding sequence is TGCAGCGTTGCTCAGTCTGGGGCCAACGTCCTGACTTTC.

The chain recombines TRBV23-1 with TRBJ2-5; D is ambiguous. TRBV23-1 is known as an ORF, though its function is uncertain. Trimming removed 8 bases from V and 4 bases from J, with 5 bases in between. This CDR3 comprises 10 residues. CDR3 protein: CASGLETQYF. The CDR3 nucleotides are TGCGCCAGCGGCCTAGAGACCCAGTACTTC.

The chain couples TRBV5-1 to TRBJ2-1; 9 nucleotides line up with TRBD1. Germline CDR1 SGHRS, CDR2 YFSETQ. Unmatched junction bases numbered 9, after V lost 5 bases and J lost 0 bases. This CDR3 is 17 amino acids long. For the CDR3, the DNA is TGCGCCAGCAGTCATCGAATGGGACAGGGCTCCTACAATGAGCAGTTCTTC. This gives the protein CASSHRMGQGSYNEQFF.

This clone came up a few times. The chain joins TRBV6-1 to TRBJ1-1; D possibly corresponds to TRBD1 (6 bases). Trimming stripped 1 base from V and 1 base from J, with 13 bases between. From germline, CDR1 is MNHNS and CDR2 SASEGT. The CDR3 loop spans 16 amino acids. The CDR3 nucleotides are TGTGCCAGCAGTGAAGTGGGGGGGCGTGGGAACACTGAAGCTTTCTTT. Amino acid sequence: CASSEVGGRGNTEAFF.

This rearrangement joins TRBV4-1 to TRBJ2-1; 10 bases fit TRBD1. The CDR3 extends over 17 amino acids. V shed 0 bases, J shed 8 bases, and the junction held 10 bases outside the gene matches. Germline assignment: CDR1 MGHRA and CDR2 YSYEKL. In DNA form, the CDR3 reads TGCGCCAGCAGCCAAGATGGCGGGGGACAGGGGTTCGATGAGCAGTTCTTC. This sequence encodes CASSQDGGGQGFDEQFF.

V and J are TRBV6-5 and TRBJ2-2, with a possible D match to TRBD2 (5 bases). This CDR3 is 12 amino acids long. CDR1 is MNHEY, CDR2 SVGAGI, per germline. Trimming left V 11 bases short and J 1 base short, with 8 bases between. The CDR3 coding sequence is TGTGCCGTGGCGGGGAACACCGGGGAGCTGTTTTTT. Translated: CAVAGNTGELFF.

The chain joins TRBV5-1 to TRBJ1-4; D unclear. V dropped 4 bases and J dropped 4 bases, with 17 bases sitting between them. The CDR3 is made up of 16 amino acids. Looked up from germline, CDR1 is SGHRS and CDR2 is YFSETQ. This chain's CDR3 is CASSPQGPASNEKLFF. The CDR3 DNA follows: TGCGCCAGCAGCCCACAAGGACCAGCCAGTAATGAAAAACTGTTTTTT.

This clone was seen only once. The rearrangement uses TRBV10-3 and TRBJ2-3; no firm D call. Looked up from germline, CDR1 is ENHRY and CDR2 is SYGVKD. Trimming took 4 bases from V and 3 from J, leaving 5 bases between them. This CDR3 has 12 residues. This chain's CDR3 is CAISGSTDTQYF. Here the CDR3 DNA reads TGTGCCATCAGTGGTTCGACAGATACGCAGTATTTT.